A single sample gave rise to the 9 T cell receptor beta chains below, sequenced in a study of T-cell reconstitution after alpha-beta-depleted transplantation in children. Study results and limitations: T-cell counts and diversity were attributed mostly to newly produced T cells one year after transplant.

Unique molecular identifiers featured in how the TCRbeta library was prepared. MiXCR, run by TCRdb on the PCR reads, gives a single entry per CDR3 protein. The table shows about 290,000 distinct CDR3 sequences, with roughly 7.8% occurring only once. These receptors' antigens are unknown. This sample comprised peripheral blood, obtained 360 days after TCRalphabeta/CD19-depleted stem cell transplant. Receptor source: a female patient aged 2-15 years who had a stem cell transplant for Fanconi anemia, so the T cells may come from the graft donor.

With regard to this clonotype: A single base separates this from a much larger clone, so it may be a read error. The chain joins TRBV5-1 to TRBJ2-5, with D perhaps TRBD2 (6 bases). The tail of the sequence fits TRBJ2-1 better, so the J call may be wrong. The length of the CDR3 is 11 residues. Germline CDR1 SGHRS, CDR2 YFSETQ. The CDR3 protein is CASMEGETQFF. The CDR3 coding sequence is TGCGCCAGCATGGAGGGAGAGACCCAGTTCTTC.

The chain carries TRBV5-1 and TRBJ1-1, with D perhaps matching TRBD1 (5 bases). V lost 3 bases, J lost 3 bases, and 12 bases lay in between. CDR1 and CDR2 from the germline V gene are SGHRS and YFSETQ. The CDR3 sequence is 14 residues long. In DNA, the CDR3 is TGCGCCAGCAGCTCCCTGCCCAGGGACACTGAAGCTTTCTTT. Protein sequence: CASSSLPRDTEAFF.

This clonotype appeared many times. The chain has TRBV18 and TRBJ2-7; possible D gene TRBD1, 6 bases. V gave up 3 bases and J gave up 1 base, with 7 bases separating them. Germline-derived CDR1 and CDR2 are KGHSH and LQKENI. The CDR3 has 13 amino acids. The CDR3 loop reads CASSPTGSYEQYF. The DNA for the CDR3 is TGTGCCAGCTCACCTACAGGGTCCTACGAGCAGTACTTC.

CDR3 nucleotide sequence: TGTGCCAGCAGTGTCCAGCGACAGGGTTTTTACGAGCAGTACTTC. Translation: CASSVQRQGFYEQYF. The V and J genes are TRBV6-1 and TRBJ2-7, with 7 bases fitting TRBD1. The ends lost 4 bases at V and 4 bases at J; junction bases unmatched: 10. The CDR3 loop spans 15 amino acids. Germline V gene data show CDR1 as MNHNS and CDR2 as SASEGT.

This clonotype appeared many times. The chain recombines TRBV12-5 with TRBJ2-1; 11 bases match TRBD2. This CDR3 comprises 16 residues. Germline CDR1 and CDR2: LGHNT and FRNRAP. J lost 8 bases, V lost 2 bases, and 8 bases had no gene match. The CDR3 DNA reads TGTGCTAGTGGTTTGACAATTAGCGGGGGGGTGCATGAGCAGTTCTTC. This codes for CASGLTISGGVHEQFF.

This clonotype appeared a few times. This rearrangement joins TRBV5-1 to TRBJ2-1, with TRBD2 identical over 7 bases. Trimming cost V 2 bases and J 7 bases; bases outside gene matches: 12. Germline V gene sequence: CDR1 SGHRS, CDR2 YFSETQ. This CDR3 is built from 16 residues. The chain's CDR3 is CASSFISGLVRNEQFF. The CDR3 coding sequence is TGCGCCAGCAGCTTTATTAGCGGACTAGTTCGTAATGAGCAGTTCTTC.

This clonotype was detected many times. The CDR3 DNA reads as TGTGCCAGCAGTTATATTTTTGGGCGCAATGAGCAGTTCTTC. Residues: CASSYIFGRNEQFF. The V call is TRBV6-5, the J call TRBJ2-1; D is ambiguous. Germline CDR1 reads MNHEY; CDR2 reads SVGAGI. The CDR3 loop spans 14 amino acids. The germline V and J ends were trimmed by 3 bases and 6 bases, with 12 bases remaining between them.

A remark on this clonotype: The junction departs from germline at one end; a sequencing error may be responsible. The chain links TRBV5-8 to TRBJ2-7; a possible D gene is TRBD2 (6 bases). The CDR3 length is 17 residues. CDR1 is SGHTS, CDR2 YDEGEE, per germline. The CDR3 loop is CASSLATGAGTSYEQYF. In DNA, the CDR3 is TGTGCCAGCAGTTTGGCAACGGGAGCAGGTACTTCCTACGAGCAGTACTTC.

The chain has TRBV6-2 or TRBV6-3 and TRBJ2-1; possibly TRBD1 for D (6 bases). The CDR3 is made up of 15 amino acids. V was shortened by 2 bases and J by 6 bases, with 14 bases between the two germline ends. CDR1 is MNHEY and CDR2 is SVGEGT in the germline V gene. The DNA for the CDR3 is TGTGCCAGCAGTTACGCTGGGACACTGGGCAATGAGCAGTTCTTC. Translating gives CASSYAGTLGNEQFF.